The 7 T cell receptor beta chains in this list originate from one sample, sequenced in a study of CXCR3-negative and CXCR3-positive naive CD8 T cells. No antigen has been assigned to these receptors. UMI labels and 5' RACE were used to prepare the TRB cDNA libraries. TCRdb re-called the 5' RACE reads and gives one entry per CDR3 protein, without DNA. In total, the table holds about 5,700 distinct CDR3 sequences. Study outcomes and limitations: TRB CDR3 hydrophobicity was greater in CXCR3-positive naive cells than in CXCR3-negative naive cells.

Material: naive CXCR3+ CD8+ T cells from blood. The subset is: CD45RO-CCR7+CD27+CD95- naive CD8+ T cells expressing CXCR3 (TNR3+). The source of these receptors is a human donor in good health. Some clones in this sample may be carry-over from other donors' samples.

This clonotype registers medium-sized by frequency. The chain has TRBV29-1 and TRBJ2-7; as DNA is missing, the TRBD1 call by TCRdb cannot be tested. There are 12 residues in the CDR3. Germline CDR1 SQVTM, CDR2 ANQGSEA. CDR3 region: CVVRQGSYEQYF.

J is TRBJ2-3 and V is TRBV7-6; the TRBD1 assignment by TCRdb is unverifiable without DNA. The CDR3 is 16 amino acids. Germline CDR1 reads SGHVS; CDR2 reads FNYEAQ. The CDR3 region is CASSFGWGEGTDTQYF. The variable domain in full, with the rest retrieved from reference TRBV7-6 and TRBJ2-3, is GAGVSQSPRYKVTKRGQDVALRCDPISGHVSLYWYRQALGQGPEFLTYFNYEAQQDKSGLPNDRFSAERPEGSISTLTIQRTEQRDSAMYRCASSFGWGEGTDTQYFGPGTRLTVL.

This chain links TRBV19 with TRBJ2-3; with no DNA, the TCRdb D assignment of TRBD1 cannot be verified. Germline V lookup: CDR1 LNHDA, CDR2 SQIVND (reference sequence). This CDR3 contains 16 residues. CDR3 residues: CASGAGDPQSTDTQYF. The variable domain in full, with the rest retrieved from reference TRBV19 and TRBJ2-3, is DGGITQSPKYLFRKEGQNVTLSCEQNLNHDAMYWYRQDPGQGLRLIYYSQIVNDFQKGDIAEGYSVSREKKESFPLTVTSAQKNPTAFYLCASGAGDPQSTDTQYFGPGTRLTVL.

The chain has TRBV27 and TRBJ1-1; TCRdb proposes TRBD1, but this gene call is untestable without DNA. The germline V gene encodes CDR1 MNHEY and CDR2 SMNVEV (reference sequence). CDR3 length: 13 residues. CDR3 amino acids: CASSLSRTVEAFF.

Considering frequency, this clonotype is medium-sized. J is TRBJ2-2 and V is TRBV6-6; TCRdb's D gene call, TRBD2, goes unchecked for lack of DNA. Germline V CDR1 and CDR2: MNHNY, SVGAGI (reference sequence). There are 12 residues in the CDR3. The CDR3: CATMLAGGELFF.

This clonotype is labeled medium-sized based on frequency. This chain uses TRBV21-1 with TRBJ2-7; TCRdb returns TRBD2, unconfirmable since there is no DNA. TRBV21-1 is marked as a pseudogene. The CDR3 length is 16 residues. CDR3 sequence reads: CASSSQGRAELYEQYF.

This chain's CDR3 is CASSLGMKIEAFF. This chain joins TRBV5-6 and TRBJ1-1. This CDR3 is 13 amino acids long. The V gene's germline CDR1 is SGHDT and CDR2 YYEEEE.